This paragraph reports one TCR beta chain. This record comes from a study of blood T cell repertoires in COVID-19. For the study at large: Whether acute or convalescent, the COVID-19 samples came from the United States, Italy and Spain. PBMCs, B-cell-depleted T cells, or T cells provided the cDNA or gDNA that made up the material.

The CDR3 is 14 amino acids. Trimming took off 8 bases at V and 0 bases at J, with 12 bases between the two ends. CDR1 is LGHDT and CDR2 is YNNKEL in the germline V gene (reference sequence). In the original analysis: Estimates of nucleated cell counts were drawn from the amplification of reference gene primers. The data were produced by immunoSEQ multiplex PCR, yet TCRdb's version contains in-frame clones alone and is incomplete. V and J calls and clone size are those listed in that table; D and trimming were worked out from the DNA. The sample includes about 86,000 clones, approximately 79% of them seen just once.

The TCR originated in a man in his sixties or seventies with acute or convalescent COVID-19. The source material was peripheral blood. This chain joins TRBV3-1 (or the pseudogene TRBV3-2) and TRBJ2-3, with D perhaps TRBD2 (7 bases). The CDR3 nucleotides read TGTGCCAGCCGCGGGGGCTATAGCACAGATACGCAGTATTTT. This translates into CASRGGYSTDTQYF.